This T cell receptor (beta chain) stems from a study of beta chain features in type 1 diabetes. Regarding the study as a whole: Shorter templates might be favored by PCR, and equally so in patients and in controls. Shortening of TCRB CDR3s, moderate but significant, appeared in all four CD4+ subsets of Type 1 diabetes patients.

This clone was counted only a few times. What it binds is unknown. What was sequenced were expressed TCRB transcripts, since all of the isolated RNA had been reverse transcribed. The repertoire was sequenced with immunoSEQ multiplex PCR; TCRdb's copy has only in-frame clones and lacks some. Counted here are roughly 400,000 clones, approximately 15% occurring once; the ten biggest clones make up under 0.04%. Per germline, CDR1 SGHNT and CDR2 YYREEE (reference sequence). Trimming removed 0 bases from V and 0 bases from J, with 10 bases in between. The CDR3 is 16 residues long. This sequence originates from a young man in good health. Sequencing used naive CD4+ T cells from blood. This chain connects TRBV5-4 to TRBJ2-1; D unresolved. CDR3 coding DNA: TGTGCCAGCAGCTTGGAGGGCCTTAGCTCCTACAATGAGCAGTTCTTC. This codes for CASSLEGLSSYNEQFF.